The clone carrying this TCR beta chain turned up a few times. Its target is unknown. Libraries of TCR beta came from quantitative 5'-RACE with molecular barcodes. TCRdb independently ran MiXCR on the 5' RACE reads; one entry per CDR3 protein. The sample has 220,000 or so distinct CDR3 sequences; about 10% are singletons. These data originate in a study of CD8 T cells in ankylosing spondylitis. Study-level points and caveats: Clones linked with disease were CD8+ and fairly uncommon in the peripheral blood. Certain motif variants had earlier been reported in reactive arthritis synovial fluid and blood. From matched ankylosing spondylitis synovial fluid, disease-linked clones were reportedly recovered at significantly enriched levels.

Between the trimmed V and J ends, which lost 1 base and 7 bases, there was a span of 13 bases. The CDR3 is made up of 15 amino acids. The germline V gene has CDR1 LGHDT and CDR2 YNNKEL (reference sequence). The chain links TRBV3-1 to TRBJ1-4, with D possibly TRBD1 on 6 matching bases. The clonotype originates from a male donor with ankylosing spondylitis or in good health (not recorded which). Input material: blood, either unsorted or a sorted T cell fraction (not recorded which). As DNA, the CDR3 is TGTGCCAGCAGCCAAGGGACAGCGGCCTTTGAAAAACTGTTTTTT. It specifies CASSQGTAAFEKLFF.